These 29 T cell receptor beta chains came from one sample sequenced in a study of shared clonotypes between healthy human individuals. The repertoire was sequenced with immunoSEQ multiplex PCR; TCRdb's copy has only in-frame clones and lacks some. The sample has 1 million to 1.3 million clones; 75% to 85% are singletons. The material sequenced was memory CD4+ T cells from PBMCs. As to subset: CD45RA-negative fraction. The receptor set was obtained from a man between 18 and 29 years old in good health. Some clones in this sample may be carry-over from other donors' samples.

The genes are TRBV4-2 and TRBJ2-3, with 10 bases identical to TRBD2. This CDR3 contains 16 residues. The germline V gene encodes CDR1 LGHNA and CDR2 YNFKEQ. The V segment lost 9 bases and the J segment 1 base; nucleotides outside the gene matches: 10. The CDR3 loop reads CASRRGAGGGTDTQYF. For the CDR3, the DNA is TGTGCCAGTCGGAGGGGAGCGGGAGGGGGCACAGATACGCAGTATTTT.

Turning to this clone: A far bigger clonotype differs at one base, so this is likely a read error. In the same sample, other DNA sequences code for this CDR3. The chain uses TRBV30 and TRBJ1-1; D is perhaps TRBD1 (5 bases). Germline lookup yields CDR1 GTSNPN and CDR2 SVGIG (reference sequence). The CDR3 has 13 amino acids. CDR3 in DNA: TGTGCCTGGATGCAGGGTTTTTACACTGAGGCTTTCTTT. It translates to CAWMQGFYTEAFF.

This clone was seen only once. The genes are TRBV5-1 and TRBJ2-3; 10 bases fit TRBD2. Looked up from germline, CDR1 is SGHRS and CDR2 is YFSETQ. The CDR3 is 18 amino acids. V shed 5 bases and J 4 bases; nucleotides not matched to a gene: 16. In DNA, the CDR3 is TGCGCCAGCAGTCTCGGACTAGCGGTCGAGGCGGGGGCAGATACGCAGTATTTT. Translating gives CASSLGLAVEAGADTQYF.

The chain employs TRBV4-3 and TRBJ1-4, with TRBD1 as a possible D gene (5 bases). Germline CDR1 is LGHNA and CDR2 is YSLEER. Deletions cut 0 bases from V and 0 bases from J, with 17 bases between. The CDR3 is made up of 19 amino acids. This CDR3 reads CASSQDPGPQIPTNEKLFF. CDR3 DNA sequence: TGCGCCAGCAGCCAAGACCCAGGGCCCCAGATCCCAACTAATGAAAAACTGTTTTTT.

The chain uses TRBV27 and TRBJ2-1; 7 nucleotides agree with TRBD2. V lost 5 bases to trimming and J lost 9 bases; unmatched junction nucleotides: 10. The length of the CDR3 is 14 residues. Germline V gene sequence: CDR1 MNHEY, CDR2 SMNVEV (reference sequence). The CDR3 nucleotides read TGTGCCAGCAGTATAACACGCTGGGGGGGTGAGCAGTTCTTC. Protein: CASSITRWGGEQFF.

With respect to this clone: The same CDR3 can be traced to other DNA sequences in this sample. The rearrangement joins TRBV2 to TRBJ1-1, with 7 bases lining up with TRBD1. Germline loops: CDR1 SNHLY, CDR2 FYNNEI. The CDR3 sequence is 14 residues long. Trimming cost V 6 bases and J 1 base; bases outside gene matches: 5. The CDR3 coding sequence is TGTGCCAGCAGACCCGGGACAGCGAACACTGAAGCTTTCTTT. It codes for CASRPGTANTEAFF. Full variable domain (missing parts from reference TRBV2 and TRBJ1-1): EPEVTQTPSHQVTQMGQEVILRCVPISNHLYFYWYRQILGQKVEFLVSFYNNEISEKSEIFDDQFSVERPDGSNFTLKIRSTKLEDSAMYFCASRPGTANTEAFFGQGTRLTVV.

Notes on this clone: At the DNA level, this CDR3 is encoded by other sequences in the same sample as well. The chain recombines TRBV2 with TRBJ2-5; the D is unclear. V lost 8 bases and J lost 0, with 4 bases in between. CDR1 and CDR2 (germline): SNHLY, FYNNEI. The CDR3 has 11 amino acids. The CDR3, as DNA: TGTGCCAGCTCCTACCAAGAGACCCAGTACTTC. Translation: CASSYQETQYF.

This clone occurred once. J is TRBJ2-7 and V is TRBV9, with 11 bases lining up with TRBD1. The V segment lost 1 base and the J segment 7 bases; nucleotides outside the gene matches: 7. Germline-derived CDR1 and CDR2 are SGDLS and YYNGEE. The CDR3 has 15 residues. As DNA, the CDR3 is TGTGCCAGCAGCGTAAACGGACAGGGGGCGAGGGAGCAGTACTTC. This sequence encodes CASSVNGQGAREQYF.

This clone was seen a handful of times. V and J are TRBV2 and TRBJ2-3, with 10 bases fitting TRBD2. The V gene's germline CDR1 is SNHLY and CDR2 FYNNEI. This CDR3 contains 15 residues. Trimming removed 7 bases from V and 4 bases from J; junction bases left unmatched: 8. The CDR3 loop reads CASNKREGRADTQYF. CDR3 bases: TGTGCCAGCAATAAGCGGGAGGGCCGAGCAGATACGCAGTATTTT.

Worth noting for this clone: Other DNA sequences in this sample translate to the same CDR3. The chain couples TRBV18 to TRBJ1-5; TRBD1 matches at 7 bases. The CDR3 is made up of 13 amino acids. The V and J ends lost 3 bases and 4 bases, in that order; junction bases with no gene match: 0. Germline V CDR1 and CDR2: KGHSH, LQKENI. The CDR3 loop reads CASSPDRNQPQHF. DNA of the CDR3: TGTGCCAGCTCACCGGACAGGAATCAGCCCCAGCATTTT. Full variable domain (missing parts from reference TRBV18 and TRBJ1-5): NAGVMQNPRHLVRRRGQEARLRCSPMKGHSHVYWYRQLPEEGLKFMVYLQKENIIDESGMPKERFSAEFPKEGPSILRIQQVVRGDSAAYFCASSPDRNQPQHFGDGTRLSIL.

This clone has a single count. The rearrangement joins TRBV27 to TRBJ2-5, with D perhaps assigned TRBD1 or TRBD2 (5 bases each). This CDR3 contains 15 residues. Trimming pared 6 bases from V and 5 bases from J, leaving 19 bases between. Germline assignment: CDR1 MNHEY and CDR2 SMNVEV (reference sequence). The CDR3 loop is CASRPEGTSWETQYF. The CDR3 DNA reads TGTGCCAGCAGGCCCGAAGGGACCTCCTGGGAGACCCAGTACTTC.

The CDR3 nucleotides are TGTGCCAGCAGCCTCATATTGAACACTGAAGCTTTCTTT. As protein: CASSLILNTEAFF. The rearrangement links TRBV14 to TRBJ1-1; D is unclear. Germline V gene sequence: CDR1 SGHDN, CDR2 FVKESK. This CDR3 comprises 13 residues. V lost 4 bases to trimming and J lost 0 bases, with 6 bases between them.

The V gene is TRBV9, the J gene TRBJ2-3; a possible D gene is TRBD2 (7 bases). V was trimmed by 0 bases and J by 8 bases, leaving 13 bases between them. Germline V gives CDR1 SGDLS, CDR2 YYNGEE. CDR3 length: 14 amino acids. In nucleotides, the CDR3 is TGTGCCAGCAGCGTAGAGGGGGGGCAGGGTACGCAGTATTTT. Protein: CASSVEGGQGTQYF.

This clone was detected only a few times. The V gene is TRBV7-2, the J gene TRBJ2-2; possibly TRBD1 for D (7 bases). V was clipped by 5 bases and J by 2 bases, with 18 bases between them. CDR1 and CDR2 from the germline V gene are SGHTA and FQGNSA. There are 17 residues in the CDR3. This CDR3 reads CASSPRAGTVNTGELFF. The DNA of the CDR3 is TGTGCCAGCAGCCCCAGGGCGGGGACAGTAAACACCGGGGAGCTGTTTTTT.

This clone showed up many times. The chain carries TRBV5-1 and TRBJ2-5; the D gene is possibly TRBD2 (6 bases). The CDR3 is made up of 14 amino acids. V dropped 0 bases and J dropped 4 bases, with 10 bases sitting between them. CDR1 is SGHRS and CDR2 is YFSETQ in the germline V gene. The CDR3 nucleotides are TGCGCCAGCAGCTTGGCCGCGGGATTAGAGACCCAGTACTTC. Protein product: CASSLAAGLETQYF.

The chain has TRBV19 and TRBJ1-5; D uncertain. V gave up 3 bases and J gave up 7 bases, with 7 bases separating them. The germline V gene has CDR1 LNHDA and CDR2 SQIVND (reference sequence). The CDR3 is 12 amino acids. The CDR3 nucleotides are TGTGCCAGTAGTATGGCGGGGCAGCCCCAGCATTTT. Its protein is CASSMAGQPQHF. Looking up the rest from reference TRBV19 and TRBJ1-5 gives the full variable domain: DGGITQSPKYLFRKEGQNVTLSCEQNLNHDAMYWYRQDPGQGLRLIYYSQIVNDFQKGDIAEGYSVSREKKESFPLTVTSAQKNPTAFYLCASSMAGQPQHFGDGTRLSIL.

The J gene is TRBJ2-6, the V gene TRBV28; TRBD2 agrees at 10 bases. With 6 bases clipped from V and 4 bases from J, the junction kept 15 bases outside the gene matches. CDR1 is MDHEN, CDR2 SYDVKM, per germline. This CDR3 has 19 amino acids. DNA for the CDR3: TGTGCCAGCAGCCCCCGAGGGCCTCTAGCGGGAGTAGGGGCCAACGTCCTGACTTTC. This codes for CASSPRGPLAGVGANVLTF.

The CDR3 reads CASRSLIAGGPPAFF. The CDR3 region has the DNA TGTGCCAGCAGATCCTTAATAGCGGGAGGGCCCCCAGCGTTCTTC. The rearrangement links TRBV27 to TRBJ2-1, with 11 bases lining up with TRBD2. The CDR3 covers 15 residues. J gave up 15 bases and V 6 bases, and 16 bases lay outside the gene matches. Germline lookup yields CDR1 MNHEY and CDR2 SMNVEV (reference sequence).

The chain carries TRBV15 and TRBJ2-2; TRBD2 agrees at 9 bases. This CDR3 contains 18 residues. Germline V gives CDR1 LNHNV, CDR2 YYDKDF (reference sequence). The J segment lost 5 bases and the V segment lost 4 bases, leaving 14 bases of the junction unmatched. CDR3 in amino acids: CATSTLGLAQRRTGELFF. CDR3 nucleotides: TGTGCCACCAGCACCCTGGGACTAGCCCAGCGAAGGACCGGGGAGCTGTTTTTT.

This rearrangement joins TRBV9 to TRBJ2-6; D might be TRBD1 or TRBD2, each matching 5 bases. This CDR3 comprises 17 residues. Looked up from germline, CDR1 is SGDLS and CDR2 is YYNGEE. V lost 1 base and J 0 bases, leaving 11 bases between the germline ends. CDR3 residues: CASSVSGTSSGANVLTF. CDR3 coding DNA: TGTGCCAGCAGCGTATCAGGGACCTCCTCTGGGGCCAACGTCCTGACTTTC.

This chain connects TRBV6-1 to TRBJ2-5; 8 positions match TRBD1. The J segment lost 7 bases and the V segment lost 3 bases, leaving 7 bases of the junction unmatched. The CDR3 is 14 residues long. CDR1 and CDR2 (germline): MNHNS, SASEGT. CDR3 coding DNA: TGTGCCAGCAGTGACCGGGACAGGTTCGGGACCCAGTACTTC. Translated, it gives CASSDRDRFGTQYF.

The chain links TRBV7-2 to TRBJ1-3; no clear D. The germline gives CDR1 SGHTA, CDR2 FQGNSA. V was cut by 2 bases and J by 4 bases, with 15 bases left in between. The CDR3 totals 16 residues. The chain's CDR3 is CASSLYTRLPGNTIYF. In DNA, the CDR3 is TGTGCCAGCAGCTTATACACAAGGTTGCCCGGAAACACCATATATTTT.

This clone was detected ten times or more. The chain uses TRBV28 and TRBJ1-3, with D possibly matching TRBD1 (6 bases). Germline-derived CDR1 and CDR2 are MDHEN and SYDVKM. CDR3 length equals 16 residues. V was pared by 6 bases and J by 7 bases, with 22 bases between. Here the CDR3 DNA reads TGTGCCAGCAGCCCCCCTCGCCCGGGGGGCAGGAACACCATATATTTT. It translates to CASSPPRPGGRNTIYF.

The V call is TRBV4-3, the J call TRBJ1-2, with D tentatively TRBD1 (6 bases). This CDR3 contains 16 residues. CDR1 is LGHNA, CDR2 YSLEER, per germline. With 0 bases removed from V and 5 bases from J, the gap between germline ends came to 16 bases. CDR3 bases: TGCGCCAGCAGCCAAGATCAGCGTACAGGGAGGTATGGCTACACCTTC. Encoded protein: CASSQDQRTGRYGYTF.

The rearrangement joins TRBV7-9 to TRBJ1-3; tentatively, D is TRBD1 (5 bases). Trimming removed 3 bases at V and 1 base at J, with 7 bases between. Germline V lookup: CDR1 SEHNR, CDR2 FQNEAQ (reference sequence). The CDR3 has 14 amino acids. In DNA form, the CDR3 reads TGTGCCAGCAGCTTTGCAGGGTCTGGAAACACCATATATTTT. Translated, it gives CASSFAGSGNTIYF.

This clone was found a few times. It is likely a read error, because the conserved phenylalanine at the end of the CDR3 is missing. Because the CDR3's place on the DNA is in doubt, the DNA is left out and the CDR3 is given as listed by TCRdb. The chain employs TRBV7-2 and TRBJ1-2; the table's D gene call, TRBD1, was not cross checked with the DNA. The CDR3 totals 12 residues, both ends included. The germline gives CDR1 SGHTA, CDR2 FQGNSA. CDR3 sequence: CASSPPDRGLIS.

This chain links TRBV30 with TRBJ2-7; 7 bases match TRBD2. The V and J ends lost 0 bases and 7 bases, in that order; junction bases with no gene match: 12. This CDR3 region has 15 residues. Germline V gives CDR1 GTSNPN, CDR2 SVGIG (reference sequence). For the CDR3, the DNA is TGTGCCTGGAGTGTCTCGGCTAGCGGCCCGTGGGAGCAGTACTTC. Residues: CAWSVSASGPWEQYF.

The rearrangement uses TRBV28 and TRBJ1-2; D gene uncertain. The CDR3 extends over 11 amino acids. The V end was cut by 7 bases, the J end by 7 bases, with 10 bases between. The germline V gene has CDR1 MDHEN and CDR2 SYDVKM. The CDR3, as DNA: TGTGCCAGCACATCGCCGAGTGGCTACACCTTC. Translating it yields CASTSPSGYTF.

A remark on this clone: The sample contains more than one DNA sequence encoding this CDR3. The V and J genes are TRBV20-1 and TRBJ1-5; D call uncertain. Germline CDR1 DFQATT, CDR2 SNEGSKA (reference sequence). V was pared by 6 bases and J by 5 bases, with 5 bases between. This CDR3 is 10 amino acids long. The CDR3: CSAGDQPQHF. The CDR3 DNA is TGCAGTGCGGGAGATCAGCCCCAGCATTTT.